The 13 T cell receptor beta chains below all came from one sample that was sequenced in a study of regulatory T cells in long-lasting Graves disease. Construction of the TCR beta libraries employed iRepertoire HTBI primers in conjunction with Arm-PCR of CDR3 regions. TCRdb reanalysed the multiplex PCR reads using MiXCR and keeps one entry per CDR3 protein. Of hundreds of thousands of distinct CDR3 sequences in the sample, roughly 14% were seen once. Noted time point: newly diagnosed GD, antithyroid drugs for less than 3 months. The TCR library was made from RNA extracted from PBMCs. This same sample was also part of a study on T cells in Graves' hyperthyroidism and ophthalmopathy.

Sequenced here: peripheral blood mononuclear cells (PBMCs), sampled at new diagnosis, from a patient treated with antithyroid drugs. These receptors came from a man aged 30-40 years with Graves disease.

There are many counts of this clonotype. The chain combines TRBV3-1 with TRBJ2-3; TRBD2 agrees at 8 bases. The germline gives CDR1 LGHDT, CDR2 YNNKEL (reference sequence). CDR3 length equals 17 residues. Trimming at V came to 2 bases and at J to 5 bases, leaving 12 bases not matched to a gene. In nucleotides, the CDR3 is TGTGCCAGCAGCCAAAGAGCGGGAGCGCGAAGGGGAGATACGCAGTATTTT. Residues: CASSQRAGARRGDTQYF.

The chain employs TRBV20-1 and TRBJ2-1; 8 nucleotides agree with TRBD2. CDR3 length: 14 residues. Germline V gene sequence: CDR1 DFQATT, CDR2 SNEGSKA (reference sequence). Unmatched junction bases numbered 1, after V lost 3 bases and J lost 0 bases. This CDR3 reads CSASTSGSYNEQFF. The CDR3 DNA reads TGCAGTGCTAGCACTAGCGGCTCCTACAATGAGCAGTTCTTC.

This clonotype came up many times. This chain links TRBV20-1 with TRBJ2-1; 10 bases align to TRBD1. The CDR3 has 15 amino acids. With V trimmed by 1 base and J by 7 bases, 7 bases remained unmatched. Germline V gene sequence: CDR1 DFQATT, CDR2 SNEGSKA (reference sequence). This CDR3 reads CSARGSDRGINEQFF. CDR3 bases: TGCAGTGCTAGAGGGTCGGACAGGGGGATTAATGAGCAGTTCTTC.

This clonotype was found many times. This chain links TRBV5-1 with TRBJ2-7; D not resolved. Germline lookup yields CDR1 SGHRS and CDR2 YFSETQ. This CDR3 comprises 14 residues. The V end was cut by 0 bases, the J end by 0 bases, with 7 bases between. Written as DNA, the CDR3 is TGCGCCAGCAGCTTGGTGGCAGACTCCTACGAGCAGTACTTC. It specifies CASSLVADSYEQYF.

The chain carries TRBV7-2 and TRBJ2-7; tentatively, D is TRBD2 (6 bases). V was trimmed by 1 base and J by 7 bases, leaving 14 bases between them. Germline loops: CDR1 SGHTA, CDR2 FQGNSA. This CDR3 is 14 amino acids long. The CDR3 nucleotides are TGTGCCAGCAGCTTAGGACTAGGTCTTGGTGAGCAGTACTTC. Protein: CASSLGLGLGEQYF.

In this sample, this clonotype turned up many times. The chain joins TRBV6-1 to TRBJ2-2; no clear D gene. Trimming pared 2 bases from V and 9 bases from J, leaving 7 bases between. Per germline, CDR1 MNHNS and CDR2 SASEGT. The CDR3 extends over 12 amino acids. The CDR3 sequence: CASSEIPRELFF. In nucleotides, the CDR3 is TGTGCCAGCAGTGAAATCCCCCGGGAGCTGTTTTTT.

This clonotype was observed many times. The rearrangement joins TRBV2 to TRBJ1-5, with D possibly matching TRBD1 (5 bases). The CDR3 is 14 amino acids. Germline CDR1 reads SNHLY; CDR2 reads FYNNEI. With 3 bases removed from V and 3 bases from J, the gap between germline ends came to 9 bases. CDR3 amino acids: CASSDRVDNQPQHF. In nucleotides, the CDR3 is TGTGCCAGCAGTGACAGGGTGGACAATCAGCCCCAGCATTTT. Based on the CDR3 plus reference TRBV2 and TRBJ1-5, the full variable domain is EPEVTQTPSHQVTQMGQEVILRCVPISNHLYFYWYRQILGQKVEFLVSFYNNEISEKSEIFDDQFSVERPDGSNFTLKIRSTKLEDSAMYFCASSDRVDNQPQHFGDGTRLSIL.

This clonotype appeared many times. The J gene is TRBJ2-1, the V gene TRBV28; 7 nucleotides match TRBD2. V trimming: 0 bases; J trimming: 6 bases; junction bases outside the gene matches: 8. The CDR3 is 16 amino acids. The V gene's germline CDR1 is MDHEN and CDR2 SYDVKM. The CDR3 spells CASSLWNAGVANEQFF. The CDR3 DNA is TGTGCCAGCAGTTTATGGAACGCGGGAGTGGCCAATGAGCAGTTCTTC.

The genes are TRBV11-3 and TRBJ2-1; TRBD2 agrees at 8 bases. CDR1 and CDR2 from the germline V gene are SGHNT and YENEEA. Trimming at V came to 4 bases and at J to 3 bases, leaving 8 bases not matched to a gene. The CDR3 consists of 16 residues. The CDR3 DNA sequence: TGTGCCAGCAGCTCAACCGGGGGGGGCATCTACAATGAGCAGTTCTTC. Its translation is CASSSTGGGIYNEQFF.

In this sample, this clonotype turned up many times. The chain links TRBV5-6 to TRBJ2-7; 11 bases line up with TRBD2. From germline, CDR1 is SGHDT and CDR2 YYEEEE. The J segment lost 5 bases and the V segment lost 2 bases, leaving 6 bases of the junction unmatched. This CDR3 is 15 amino acids long. Here the CDR3 reads CASSFSGRALDEQYF. The CDR3 DNA reads TGTGCCAGCAGCTTTAGCGGGAGGGCACTGGACGAGCAGTACTTC. The whole variable domain, remainder taken from reference TRBV5-6 and TRBJ2-7, is DAGVTQSPTHLIKTRGQQVTLRCSPKSGHDTVSWYQQALGQGPQFIFQYYEEEERQRGNFPDRFSGHQFPNYSSELNVNALLLGDSALYLCASSFSGRALDEQYFGPGTRLTVT.

The CDR3 sequence is CASSYVRLAPTNIQYF. The CDR3, as DNA: TGTGCCAGCAGTTATGTCCGACTAGCGCCCACAAACATTCAGTACTTC. This chain links TRBV6-2 or TRBV6-3 with TRBJ2-4, with 8 bases aligning to TRBD2. Germline V gene data show CDR1 as MNHEY and CDR2 as SVGEGT. V shed 3 bases and J 6 bases; nucleotides not matched to a gene: 10. The CDR3 loop spans 16 amino acids.

To note about this clonotype: Relative to the germline gene, one junction end is altered; a read error may explain this. The chain employs TRBV20-1 and TRBJ2-5, with D perhaps matching TRBD2 (5 bases). Germline assignment: CDR1 DFQATT and CDR2 SNEGSKA (reference sequence). This CDR3 spans 13 amino acids. CDR3 sequence: CSVRGLRQETQYF. The CDR3 region has the DNA TGCAGTGTTAGAGGACTGAGACAAGAGACCCAGTACTTC.

The V and J genes are TRBV6-5 and TRBJ1-4; D call uncertain. The germline V and J ends were trimmed by 4 bases and 5 bases, with 5 bases remaining between them. Germline CDR1 is MNHEY and CDR2 is SVGAGI. The CDR3 is made up of 12 amino acids. CDR3 in amino acids: CASSSENEKLFF. CDR3 coding DNA: TGTGCCAGCAGTTCAGAGAATGAAAAACTGTTTTTT.